The sample holds many counts of the clone carrying this T cell receptor (beta chain). As yet, its antigen is unknown. A single record per CDR3 protein comes from TCRdb applying MiXCR to the 5' RACE reads. The table shows some 110,000 distinct CDR3 sequences, with roughly 8.9% occurring only once. This record comes from a study of T cells after yellow fever vaccination. Study-level points and caveats: In post-booster samples, most primary-vaccination clones reappeared (around 95% CD4, over 70% CD8). Contamination by abundant bulk-population clonotypes could be present in FACS-sorted repertoires.

The CDR3 is 15 residues long. Germline assignment: CDR1 MNHEY and CDR2 SMNVEV (reference sequence). Trimming left V 5 bases short and J 2 bases short, with 13 bases between. This clonotype originated in a man aged 30 to 39 who received the YFV17D yellow fever vaccine. This rearrangement joins TRBV27 to TRBJ2-1; a weak D match, TRBD2 (6 bases). Sequences were derived from CD8+ T cells sorted from PBMCs, sampled 45 days after the yellow fever booster vaccination. The CDR3 loop reads CASSGTLIAYNEQFF. Here the CDR3 DNA reads TGTGCCAGCAGTGGGACTCTGATAGCCTACAATGAGCAGTTCTTC.